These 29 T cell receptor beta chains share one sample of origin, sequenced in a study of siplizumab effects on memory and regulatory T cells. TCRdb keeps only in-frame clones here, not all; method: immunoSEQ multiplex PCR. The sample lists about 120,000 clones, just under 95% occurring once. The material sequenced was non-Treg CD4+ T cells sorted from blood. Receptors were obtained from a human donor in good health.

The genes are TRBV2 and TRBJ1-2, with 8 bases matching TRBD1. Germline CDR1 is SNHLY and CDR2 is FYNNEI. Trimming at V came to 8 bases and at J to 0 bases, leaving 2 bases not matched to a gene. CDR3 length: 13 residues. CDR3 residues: CASGGQANYGYTF. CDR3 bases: TGTGCCAGCGGGGGACAGGCTAACTATGGCTACACCTTC.

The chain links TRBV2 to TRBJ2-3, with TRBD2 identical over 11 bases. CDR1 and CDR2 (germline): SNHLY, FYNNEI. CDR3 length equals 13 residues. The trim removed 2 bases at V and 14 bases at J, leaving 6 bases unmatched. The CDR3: CASSETSGGSRYF. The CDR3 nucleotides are TGTGCCAGCAGTGAAACTAGCGGGGGTAGTCGGTATTTT.

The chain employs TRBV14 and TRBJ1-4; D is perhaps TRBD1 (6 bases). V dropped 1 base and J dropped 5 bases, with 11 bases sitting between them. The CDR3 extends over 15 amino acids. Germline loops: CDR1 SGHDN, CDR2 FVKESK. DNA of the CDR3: TGTGCCAGCAGCCAAGCCGACAGGAGAAATGAAAAACTGTTTTTT. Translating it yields CASSQADRRNEKLFF.

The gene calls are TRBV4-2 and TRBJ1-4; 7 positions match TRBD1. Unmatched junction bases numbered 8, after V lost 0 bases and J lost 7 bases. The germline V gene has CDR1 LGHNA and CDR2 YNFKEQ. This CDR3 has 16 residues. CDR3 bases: TGTGCCAGCAGCCAAGATGTGGCAGGGGGTGGTGAAAAACTGTTTTTT. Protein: CASSQDVAGGGEKLFF.

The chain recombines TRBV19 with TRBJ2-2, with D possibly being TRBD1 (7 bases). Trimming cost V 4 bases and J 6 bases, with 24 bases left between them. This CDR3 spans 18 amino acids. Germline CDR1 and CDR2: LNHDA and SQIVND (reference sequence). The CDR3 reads CASSRNDRVFTGAGELFF. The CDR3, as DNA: TGTGCCAGTAGTAGGAATGACAGGGTGTTTACGGGAGCCGGGGAGCTGTTTTTT.

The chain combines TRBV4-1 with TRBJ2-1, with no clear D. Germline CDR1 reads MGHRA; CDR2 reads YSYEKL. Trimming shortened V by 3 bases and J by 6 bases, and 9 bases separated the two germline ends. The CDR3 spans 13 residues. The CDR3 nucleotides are TGCGCCAGCAGCCAGGCCAGGAGCAATGAGCAGTTCTTC. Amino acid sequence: CASSQARSNEQFF.

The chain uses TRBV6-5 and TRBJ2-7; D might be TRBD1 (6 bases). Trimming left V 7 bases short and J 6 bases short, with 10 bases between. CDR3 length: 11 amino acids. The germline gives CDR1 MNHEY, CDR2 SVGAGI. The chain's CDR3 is CASKGETEQYF. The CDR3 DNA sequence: TGTGCCAGCAAGGGGGAGACCGAGCAGTACTTC.

CDR3 protein: CASSPSHRGPGAEKLFF. As DNA, the CDR3 is TGTGCCAGCTCACCAAGCCACCGAGGGCCTGGGGCAGAAAAACTGTTTTTT. The chain combines TRBV18 with TRBJ1-4, with D possibly matching TRBD1 (5 bases). With 2 bases removed from V and 8 bases from J, the gap between germline ends came to 21 bases. The CDR3 has 17 residues. Germline loops: CDR1 KGHSH, CDR2 LQKENI.

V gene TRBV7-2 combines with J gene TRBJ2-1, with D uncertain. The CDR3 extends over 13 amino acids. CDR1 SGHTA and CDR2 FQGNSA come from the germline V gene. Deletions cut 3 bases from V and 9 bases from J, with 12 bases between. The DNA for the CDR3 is TGTGCCAGCAGCTTTGTTAGCCAAGTTGAGCAGTTCTTC. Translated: CASSFVSQVEQFF.

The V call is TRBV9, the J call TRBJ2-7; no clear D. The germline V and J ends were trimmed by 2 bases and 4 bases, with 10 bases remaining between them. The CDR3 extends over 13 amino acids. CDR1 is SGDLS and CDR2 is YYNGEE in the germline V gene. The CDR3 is CASSVAMGYEQYF. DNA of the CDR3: TGTGCCAGCAGCGTCGCAATGGGGTACGAGCAGTACTTC.

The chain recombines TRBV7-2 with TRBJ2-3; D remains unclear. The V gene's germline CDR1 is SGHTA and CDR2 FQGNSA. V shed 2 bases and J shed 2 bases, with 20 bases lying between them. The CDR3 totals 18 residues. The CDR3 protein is CASSLTRSRLSLTDTQYF. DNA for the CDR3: TGTGCCAGCAGCTTAACGCGGTCCCGGCTATCGCTCACAGATACGCAGTATTTT.

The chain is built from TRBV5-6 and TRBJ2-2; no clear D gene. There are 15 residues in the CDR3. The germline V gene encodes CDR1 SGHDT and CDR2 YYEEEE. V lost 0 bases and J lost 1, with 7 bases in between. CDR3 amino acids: CASSLVGENTGELFF. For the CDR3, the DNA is TGTGCCAGCAGCTTGGTGGGCGAGAACACCGGGGAGCTGTTTTTT.

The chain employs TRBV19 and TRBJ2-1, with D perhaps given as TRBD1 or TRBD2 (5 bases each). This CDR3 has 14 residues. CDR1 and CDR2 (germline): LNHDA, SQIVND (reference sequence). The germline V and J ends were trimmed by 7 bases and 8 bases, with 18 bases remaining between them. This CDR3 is CASTPSGRFDEQFF. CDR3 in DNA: TGTGCCAGTACCCCATCGGGGCGCTTCGATGAGCAGTTCTTC.

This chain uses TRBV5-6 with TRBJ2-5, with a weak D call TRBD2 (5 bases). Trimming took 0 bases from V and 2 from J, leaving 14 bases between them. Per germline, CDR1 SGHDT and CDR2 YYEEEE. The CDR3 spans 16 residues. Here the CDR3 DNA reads TGTGCCAGCAGCTTGGCCTCTTTCGGCGGGCAAGAGACCCAGTACTTC. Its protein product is CASSLASFGGQETQYF.

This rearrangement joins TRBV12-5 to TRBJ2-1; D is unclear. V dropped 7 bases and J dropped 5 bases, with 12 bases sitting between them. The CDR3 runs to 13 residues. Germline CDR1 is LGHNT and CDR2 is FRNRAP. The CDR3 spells CASAPLGNNEQFF. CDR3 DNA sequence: TGTGCTAGTGCCCCCTTAGGGAACAATGAGCAGTTCTTC. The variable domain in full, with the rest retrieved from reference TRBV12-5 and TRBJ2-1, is DARVTQTPRHKVTEMGQEVTMRCQPILGHNTVFWYRQTMMQGLELLAYFRNRAPLDDSGMPKDRFSAEMPDATLATLKIQPSEPRDSAVYFCASAPLGNNEQFFGPGTRLTVL.

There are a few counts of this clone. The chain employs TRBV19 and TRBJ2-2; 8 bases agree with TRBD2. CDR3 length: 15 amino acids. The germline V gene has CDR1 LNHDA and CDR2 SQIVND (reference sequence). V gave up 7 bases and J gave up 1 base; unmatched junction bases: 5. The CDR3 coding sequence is TGTGCCAGTAAGCCGGGGGGGCGGAACACCGGGGAGCTGTTTTTT. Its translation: CASKPGGRNTGELFF.

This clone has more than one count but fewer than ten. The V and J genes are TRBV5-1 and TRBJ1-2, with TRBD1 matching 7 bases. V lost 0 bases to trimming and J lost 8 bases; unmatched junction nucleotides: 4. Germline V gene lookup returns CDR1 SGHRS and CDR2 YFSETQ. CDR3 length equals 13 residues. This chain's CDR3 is CASSLEGQSGYTF. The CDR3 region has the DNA TGCGCCAGCAGCTTGGAGGGACAGAGCGGCTACACCTTC.

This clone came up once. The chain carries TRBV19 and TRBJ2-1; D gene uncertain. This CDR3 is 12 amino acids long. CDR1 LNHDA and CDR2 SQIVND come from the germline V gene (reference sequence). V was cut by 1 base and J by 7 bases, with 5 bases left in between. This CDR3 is CASSIAKNEQFF. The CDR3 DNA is TGTGCCAGTAGTATAGCGAAAAATGAGCAGTTCTTC.

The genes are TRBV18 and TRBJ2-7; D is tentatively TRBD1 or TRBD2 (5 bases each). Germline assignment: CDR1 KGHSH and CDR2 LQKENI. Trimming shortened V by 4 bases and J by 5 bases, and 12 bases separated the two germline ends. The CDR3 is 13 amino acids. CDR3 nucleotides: TGTGCCAGCTCACTTTTACTGGGGGACGAGCAGTACTTC. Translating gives CASSLLLGDEQYF.

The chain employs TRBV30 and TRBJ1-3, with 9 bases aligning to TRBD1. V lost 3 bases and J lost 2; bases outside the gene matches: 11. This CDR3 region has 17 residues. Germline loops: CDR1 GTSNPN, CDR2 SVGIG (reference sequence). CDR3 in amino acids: CAWRGGQGLWPGNTIYF. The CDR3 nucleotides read TGTGCCTGGAGGGGCGGACAGGGGTTATGGCCTGGAAACACCATATATTTT. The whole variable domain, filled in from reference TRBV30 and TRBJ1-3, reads SQTIHQWPATLVQPVGSPLSLECTVEGTSNPNLYWYRQAAGRGLQLLFYSVGIGQISSEVPQNLSASRPQDRQFILSSKKLLLSDSGFYLCAWRGGQGLWPGNTIYFGEGSWLTVV.

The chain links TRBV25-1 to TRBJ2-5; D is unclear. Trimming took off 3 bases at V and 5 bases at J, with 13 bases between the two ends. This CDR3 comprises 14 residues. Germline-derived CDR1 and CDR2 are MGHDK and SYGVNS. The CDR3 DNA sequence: TGTGCCAGCAGTGATCCTCGGACCCGGGAGACCCAGTACTTC. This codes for CASSDPRTRETQYF.

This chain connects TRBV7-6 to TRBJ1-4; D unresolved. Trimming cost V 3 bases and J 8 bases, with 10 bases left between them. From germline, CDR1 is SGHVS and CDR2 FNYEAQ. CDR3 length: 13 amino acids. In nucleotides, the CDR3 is TGTGCCAGCAGCTTTGGGGTTGGCGAAAAACTGTTTTTT. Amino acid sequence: CASSFGVGEKLFF.

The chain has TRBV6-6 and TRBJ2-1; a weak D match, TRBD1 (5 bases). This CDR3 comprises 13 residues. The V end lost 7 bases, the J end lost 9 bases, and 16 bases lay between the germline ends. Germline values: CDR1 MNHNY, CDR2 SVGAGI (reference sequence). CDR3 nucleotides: TGTGCCAGCAATGAACGAGTGGGGCGTGAGCAGTTCTTC. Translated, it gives CASNERVGREQFF.

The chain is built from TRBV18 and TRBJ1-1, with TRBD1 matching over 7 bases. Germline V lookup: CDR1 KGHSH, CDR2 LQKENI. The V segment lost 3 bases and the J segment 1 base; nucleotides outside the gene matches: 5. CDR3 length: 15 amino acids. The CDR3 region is CASSPGTAWNTEAFF. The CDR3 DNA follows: TGTGCCAGCTCACCCGGGACAGCCTGGAACACTGAAGCTTTCTTT.

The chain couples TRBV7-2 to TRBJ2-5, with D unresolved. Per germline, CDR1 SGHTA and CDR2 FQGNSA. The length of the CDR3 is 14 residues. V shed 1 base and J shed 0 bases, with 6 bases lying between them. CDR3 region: CASSLDSHQETQYF. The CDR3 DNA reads TGTGCCAGCAGCTTAGACAGTCACCAAGAGACCCAGTACTTC.

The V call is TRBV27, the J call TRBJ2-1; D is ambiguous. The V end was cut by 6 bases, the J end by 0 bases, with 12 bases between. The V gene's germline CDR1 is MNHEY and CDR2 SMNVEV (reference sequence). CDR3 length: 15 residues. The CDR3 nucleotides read TGTGCCAGCAGCGTTTCACGGAACTCCTACAATGAGCAGTTCTTC. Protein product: CASSVSRNSYNEQFF.

In DNA, the CDR3 is TGCGCCAGCAGCCTCACCCGTAGCGGGGGGGCAGAGACCCAGTACTTC. It specifies CASSLTRSGGAETQYF. The chain uses TRBV5-1 and TRBJ2-5; 11 bases line up with TRBD2. The V gene's germline CDR1 is SGHRS and CDR2 YFSETQ. This CDR3 comprises 16 residues. The trim removed 4 bases at V and 4 bases at J, leaving 9 bases unmatched. Complete variable domain (other parts from reference TRBV5-1 and TRBJ2-5): KAGVTQTPRYLIKTRGQQVTLSCSPISGHRSVSWYQQTPGQGLQFLFEYFSETQRNKGNFPGRFSGRQFSNSRSEMNVSTLELGDSALYLCASSLTRSGGAETQYFGPGTRLLVL.

CDR3 coding DNA: TGTGCCATCAGTGGTCGGGGCTCCTACGAGCAGTACTTC. It codes for CAISGRGSYEQYF. The chain is built from TRBV10-3 and TRBJ2-7; a weak D match, TRBD2 (5 bases). V was trimmed by 4 bases and J by 0 bases, leaving 7 bases between them. The germline V gene has CDR1 ENHRY and CDR2 SYGVKD. The CDR3 is 13 amino acids.

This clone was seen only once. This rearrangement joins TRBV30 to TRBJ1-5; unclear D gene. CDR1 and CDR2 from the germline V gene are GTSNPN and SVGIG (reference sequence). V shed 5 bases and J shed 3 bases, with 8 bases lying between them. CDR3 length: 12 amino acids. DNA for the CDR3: TGTGCCTGGGCCAATTACAATCAGCCCCAGCATTTT. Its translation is CAWANYNQPQHF.